This TCR beta chain was obtained from a study of graft-versus-host responses after intestinal transplantation (dated by TCRdb to 2020 to 2022). In terms of the full investigation: The transplants that recipients received were multivisceral, liver-intestinal, or isolated intestinal. Anti-thymocyte globulin induction was given to all recipients, followed by maintenance tacrolimus and steroids for approximately three years. Graft-versus-host and host-versus-graft alloreactive T cell clones were tracked in the graft, circulation and bone marrow after intestinal transplantation using bulk TCR-beta CDR3 sequencing. Alloreactive clones were identified by sequencing pre-transplant mixed lymphocyte reaction products and comparing these products with unstimulated pre-transplant donor and recipient T cells. The cohort enrolled about two dozen intestinal transplant recipients, one of whom was a retransplant, and a few patients without pretransplant specimens were excluded. A peak of at least 4% donor T cells among recipient peripheral blood mononuclear cells was the definition used for donor T cell macrochimerism. Samples from a few later patients were sequenced in-house on an Illumina MiSeq with MiXCR processing rather than by the commercial service.

To isolate intraepithelial and lamina propria lymphocytes from graft specimens, dithiothreitol, EDTA incubations and collagenase D digestion were used. Serial intestinal graft biopsy specimens collected up to 600 days after transplant underwent bulk TCR-beta sequencing. Library prep was done by the immunoSEQ multiplex PCR assay. For most patients, high-throughput TCR-beta CDR3 sequencing of genomic DNA was performed by Adaptive Biotechnologies. Per the original workflow: TCR sequencing data for around 19 patients were retrieved from Adaptive's ImmunoSEQ software; a few other patients were processed with MiXCR and VDJtools. CDR3 nucleotide sequences shared between donor and recipient were removed because the origin of such sequences could not be assigned. To count as alloreactive, a clone needed at least 2-fold expansion over unstimulated cells and a minimum CFSE-low frequency of 0.002% (template counts) or 0.001% (read counts). A clone was considered mappable if detected in the sequenced pre-transplant spleen, lymph node, or MLR CFSE-low populations of the donor or recipient. The cumulative frequency of alloreactive clones was calculated as a percentage of all sequences, weighted by copy number. TCRdb took over this immuneACCESS table, retaining in-frame rearrangements with V and J assigned. Such tables are incomplete; in checked studies, under half of the missing clones stem from an unresolved V gene, and the remainder is unexplained. V and J calls and clone size are given by that table; D and trimming were obtained from the DNA. This sample lists roughly 5,600 clones; around four fifths were detected once. Approximately 6.5% of the sample rests with the top ten.

There are 15 amino acids in the CDR3, from cysteine to phenylalanine inclusive. Of all the DNA, just the CDR3 is kept, 45 bases in frame from base 1. The germline V gene sets CDR1 to MDHEN and CDR2 to SYDVKM. The V end loses 7 bases and the J end loses 5 bases, and a stretch of 20 bases separates them. The paper's findings and limits, for the study overall: GvH clones were detected in recipient bone marrow, and some appeared earlier in ileal mucosa or blood, consistent with an intestinal mucosal origin. Conclusions were limited by the relatively low number and heterogeneity of intestinal transplant patients. High GvH to HvG T cell clonal ratios were observed in the allografts of patients with donor T cell macrochimerism. Peak levels of circulating GvH clones were associated with declines in HvG clones early after transplant.

Comments on this clone: Its specific antigen is unknown. Within one base of it there is no much larger clone, and no base qualities were kept.

Material: ileum tissue, obtained more than 220 days after intestinal transplant. This chain is built from TRBV28 and TRBJ2-5; the D region may be TRBD1 or TRBD2, each matching 6 bases equally. This receptor was obtained from a human patient who received an intestinal transplant, so some T cells may come from the graft donor. The encoded CDR3 is CASIGGYSGEETQYF. The nucleotide sequence reads as follows: TGTGCCAGCATCGGGGGCTACAGTGGGGAGGAGACCCAGTACTTC. The reference TRBV28 and TRBJ2-5 proteins fill in what lies around the CDR3, so the full variable domain reads DVKVTQSSRYLVKRTGEKVFLECVQDMDHENMFWYRQDPGLGLRLIYFSYDVKMKEKGDIPEGYSVSREKKERFSLILESASTNQTSMYLCASIGGYSGEETQYFGPGTRLLVL.